These 10 T cell receptor beta chains originate from one sample sequenced in a study of cytomegalovirus exposure and HLA in healthy donors. The PCR contained 60 Vbeta and 13 Jbeta primers. The assay was immunoSEQ multiplex PCR, and TCRdb's table has in-frame clones only and misses some. The sample includes over 130,000 clones, roughly two thirds of them seen just once. Material for sequencing was PBMCs. The source of these receptors is a male donor in good health and CMV-seronegative.

This sequence joins TRBV18 and TRBJ2-7; 10 bases align to TRBD1. Germline trimming cut 3 bases from V and 4 bases from J; bases unmatched to any gene: 6. Germline V gene sequence: CDR1 KGHSH, CDR2 LQKENI. The CDR3 covers 15 residues. The CDR3 is CASSPSTGGRYEQYF. As DNA, the CDR3 is TGTGCCAGCTCACCTTCGACAGGGGGCAGGTACGAGCAGTACTTC.

The chain combines TRBV4-1 with TRBJ2-7, with TRBD1 matching over 7 bases. CDR3 size: 16 residues. Germline V gene sequence: CDR1 MGHRA, CDR2 YSYEKL. The J segment lost 4 bases and the V segment lost 3 bases, leaving 12 bases of the junction unmatched. CDR3 amino acids: CASSQYSVGGSYEQYF. The CDR3 DNA is TGCGCCAGCAGCCAGTACTCGGTAGGGGGCAGTTACGAGCAGTACTTC.

V is TRBV19 and J is TRBJ2-7; TRBD2 aligns across 14 bases. The CDR3 consists of 15 residues. The V gene's germline CDR1 is LNHDA and CDR2 SQIVND (reference sequence). With V trimmed by 4 bases and J by 2 bases, 1 base remained unmatched. The CDR3 loop reads CASSRTSGGTYEQYF. DNA for the CDR3: TGTGCCAGTAGTAGGACTAGCGGGGGGACCTACGAGCAGTACTTC.

The rearrangement uses TRBV7-6 and TRBJ2-5; TRBD2 matches at 12 bases. The V gene end was trimmed by 2 bases and the J gene end by 5 bases; junction bases not matched to a gene: 6. The CDR3 runs 16 residues. Germline CDR1 is SGHVS and CDR2 is FNYEAQ. The CDR3, as DNA: TGTGCCAGCAGCTTATTGACTAGCGGGGGCTTGGAGACCCAGTACTTC. The encoded protein is CASSLLTSGGLETQYF.

The J gene is TRBJ1-2, the V gene TRBV28, with D maybe TRBD1 (6 bases). The V gene's germline CDR1 is MDHEN and CDR2 SYDVKM. V dropped 4 bases and J dropped 8 bases, with 14 bases sitting between them. The CDR3 is made up of 13 amino acids. The CDR3, as DNA: TGTGCCAGCAGTTCCGGACTGAGGGGGGGCTACACCTTC. Encoded protein: CASSSGLRGGYTF.

A single count supports this clone. The chain links TRBV2 to TRBJ2-5, with TRBD2 matching 9 bases. The ends lost 8 bases at V and 7 bases at J; junction bases unmatched: 11. This CDR3 region has 14 residues. Germline values: CDR1 SNHLY, CDR2 FYNNEI. CDR3 DNA: TGTGCCAGCCTGAACCCTAGCGGGGTTGGGACCCAGTACTTC. Its protein is CASLNPSGVGTQYF.

This chain connects TRBV5-1 to TRBJ1-5; D is uncertain. CDR1 and CDR2 from the germline V gene are SGHRS and YFSETQ. The CDR3 is made up of 15 amino acids. Trimming took off 4 bases at V and 0 bases at J, with 11 bases between the two ends. The CDR3 here is CASSAVGNSNQPQHF. The CDR3, as DNA: TGCGCCAGCAGCGCGGTCGGAAATAGCAATCAGCCCCAGCATTTT.

The gene calls are TRBV4-2 and TRBJ2-3; 8 bases line up with TRBD2. Germline V gene data show CDR1 as LGHNA and CDR2 as YNFKEQ. The CDR3 runs 15 residues. Trimming cost V 8 bases and J 2 bases; bases outside gene matches: 9. CDR3 residues: CASGEREGYTDTQYF. CDR3 sequence (DNA): TGTGCCAGCGGCGAACGGGAGGGGTACACAGATACGCAGTATTTT.

This clone has only a few counts. V and J are TRBV5-1 and TRBJ2-3, with D possibly TRBD1 on 6 matching bases. Trimming removed 0 bases from V and 2 bases from J, with 7 bases in between. The CDR3 loop spans 14 amino acids. Germline CDR1 and CDR2: SGHRS and YFSETQ. The chain's CDR3 is CASSLGDTTDTQYF. CDR3 DNA: TGCGCCAGCAGCTTGGGGGACACCACAGATACGCAGTATTTT.

In DNA form, the CDR3 reads TGTGCCAGCAGCTTCGACAGGAACTATGGCTACACCTTC. It encodes CASSFDRNYGYTF. V is TRBV7-2 and J is TRBJ1-2, with a possible D match to TRBD1 (6 bases). CDR1 and CDR2 (germline): SGHTA, FQGNSA. The CDR3 runs 13 residues. Trimming stripped 3 bases from V and 2 bases from J, with 7 bases between.